This TCR beta chain appears in the sequencing data of a study of T cell responses to AZD1222 COVID-19 vaccine. Repertoires were generated with immunoSEQ multiplex PCR, while TCRdb's copy carries only in-frame clones and drops some. The sample has over 100,000 clones, approximately 88% seen once; the top ten hold roughly 3.6%. This CDR3 comprises 14 residues. V dropped 2 bases and J dropped 8 bases, with 13 bases sitting between them. From germline, CDR1 is KGHSH and CDR2 LQKENI. The rearrangement links TRBV18 to TRBJ2-1, with D hard to call. Specimen: peripheral blood, collected on day 0 of AZD1222 vaccination. This clonotype originated in an adult in good health. The CDR3 is CASSPTIAGDEQFF. The DNA for the CDR3 is TGTGCCAGCTCACCAACTATAGCTGGGGATGAGCAGTTCTTC.